A single sample is the source of the 14 T cell receptor beta chains below, sequenced in a study of cytomegalovirus exposure and HLA in healthy donors. Libraries were prepared by immunoSEQ multiplex PCR; TCRdb keeps only in-frame clonotypes and omits some of them. The sample carries about 220,000 clones, around 90% recorded once. Source material: PBMCs. The receptors stem from a woman under 30 in good health and CMV-seronegative.

This CDR3 is CASSNWTSGRFTTGELFF. Here the CDR3 DNA reads TGTGCCAGCAGTAACTGGACTAGCGGGAGATTTACCACCGGGGAGCTGTTTTTT. The chain couples TRBV27 to TRBJ2-2; 13 nucleotides agree with TRBD2. Germline loops: CDR1 MNHEY, CDR2 SMNVEV (reference sequence). The CDR3 has 18 amino acids. Germline trimming cut 5 bases from V and 4 bases from J; bases unmatched to any gene: 10.

The chain uses TRBV10-2 and TRBJ2-3; tentatively, D is TRBD1 (5 bases). CDR3 length: 14 residues. Germline V CDR1 and CDR2: WSHSY, SAAADI. V dropped 4 bases and J dropped 4 bases, with 12 bases sitting between them. CDR3 sequence: CASSAQGLADTQYF. CDR3 DNA sequence: TGCGCCAGCAGTGCCCAGGGATTGGCAGATACGCAGTATTTT.

V is TRBV27 and J is TRBJ1-2; 9 positions agree with TRBD1. J lost 7 bases, V lost 3 bases, and 3 bases had no gene match. The CDR3 is 13 residues long. Germline assignment: CDR1 MNHEY and CDR2 SMNVEV (reference sequence). The CDR3 loop is CASSFRTGAGYTF. The CDR3 coding sequence is TGTGCCAGCAGTTTCAGGACAGGGGCTGGCTACACCTTC.

The chain employs TRBV12-5 and TRBJ1-1, with a weak D call TRBD1 (5 bases). This CDR3 is built from 14 residues. The V and J ends lost 9 bases and 1 base respectively, with 15 bases between them. Germline CDR1 and CDR2: LGHNT and FRNRAP. Written as DNA, the CDR3 is TGTGCTAGGCCCCCGGCCACAGGGAACACTGAAGCTTTCTTT. Its protein product is CARPPATGNTEAFF.

The chain links TRBV5-1 to TRBJ2-5; 12 bases align to TRBD1. The junction had 1 base not matched to a gene; V was cut back by 0 bases and J by 1 base. The CDR3 extends over 16 amino acids. Germline V gene data show CDR1 as SGHRS and CDR2 as YFSETQ. The CDR3 is CASSLGGQGAQETQYF. The CDR3 DNA reads as TGCGCCAGCAGCTTGGGGGGACAGGGGGCCCAAGAGACCCAGTACTTC.

The genes are TRBV30 and TRBJ2-1; D is perhaps TRBD1 (6 bases). Per the germline V gene, CDR1 is GTSNPN and CDR2 is SVGIG (reference sequence). V was cut by 1 base and J by 7 bases, with 8 bases left in between. This CDR3 spans 12 amino acids. The CDR3 sequence is CAWSGTVNEQFF. Here the CDR3 DNA reads TGTGCCTGGAGTGGGACAGTGAATGAGCAGTTCTTC.

This clone came up once. The V and J genes are TRBV27 and TRBJ2-1, with 11 bases lining up with TRBD2. Germline V lookup: CDR1 MNHEY, CDR2 SMNVEV (reference sequence). V lost 4 bases and J lost 9; bases outside the gene matches: 11. This CDR3 contains 16 residues. In DNA form, the CDR3 reads TGTGCCAGCAGTTCATTACTAGCGGGGGTAATCAGTGAGCAGTTCTTC. It yields the protein CASSSLLAGVISEQFF.

V is TRBV28 and J is TRBJ2-4; 13 positions agree with TRBD2. With V trimmed by 4 bases and J by 0 bases, 18 bases remained unmatched. The CDR3 covers 22 residues. Per germline, CDR1 MDHEN and CDR2 SYDVKM. The CDR3 nucleotides read TGTGCCAGCAGTTCGGGACTAGCGGGACCCACTGGCTCAGGACTAGCCAAAAACATTCAGTACTTC. Its translation is CASSSGLAGPTGSGLAKNIQYF. The variable domain in full, with the rest retrieved from reference TRBV28 and TRBJ2-4, is DVKVTQSSRYLVKRTGEKVFLECVQDMDHENMFWYRQDPGLGLRLIYFSYDVKMKEKGDIPEGYSVSREKKERFSLILESASTNQTSMYLCASSSGLAGPTGSGLAKNIQYFGAGTRLSVL.

The V call is TRBV4-1, the J call TRBJ2-1, with D perhaps matching TRBD2 (6 bases). CDR1 and CDR2 from the germline V gene are MGHRA and YSYEKL. Trimming pared 3 bases from V and 6 bases from J, leaving 15 bases between. The CDR3 is made up of 15 amino acids. The CDR3 DNA sequence: TGCGCCAGCAGCCACCTGCCGGGAGCTGTCAATGAGCAGTTCTTC. It codes for CASSHLPGAVNEQFF.

The gene calls are TRBV19 and TRBJ2-7, with 15 bases that match TRBD2. Trimming at V came to 5 bases and at J to 5 bases, leaving 4 bases not matched to a gene. Germline assignment: CDR1 LNHDA and CDR2 SQIVND (reference sequence). The CDR3 is 15 residues long. Here the CDR3 DNA reads TGTGCCAGTAGTCCCGGACTAGCGGGAGGGAACGAGCAGTACTTC. Its translation is CASSPGLAGGNEQYF.

Only a few counts were recorded for this clone. A read error may account for a junction end that differs from germline. V and J are TRBV7-7 and TRBJ1-5, with a possible D match to TRBD1 (5 bases). The CDR3 length is 15 residues. The germline CDR1 and CDR2 sequences are SSHAT and FNYEAQ (reference sequence). The DNA of the CDR3 is TGTGCTAGCAGCTCCCCGGGGCGGGGCGGTCAGCCCCAGCATTTT. Protein sequence: CASSSPGRGGQPQHF.

A single count supports this clone. This chain connects TRBV7-3 to TRBJ2-2, with 14 bases identical to TRBD2. The CDR3 is made up of 15 amino acids. CDR1 and CDR2 from the germline V gene are SGHTA and FQGTGA. The ends lost 6 bases at V and 6 bases at J; junction bases unmatched: 3. The CDR3 spells CASSRTSGRPGELFF. The CDR3 region has the DNA TGTGCCAGCAGTAGGACTAGCGGGAGGCCCGGGGAGCTGTTTTTT.

The chain links TRBV30 to TRBJ2-7; TRBD2 agrees at 13 bases. The length of the CDR3 is 16 residues. V shed 1 base, J shed 3 bases, and the junction held 6 bases outside the gene matches. The germline V gene has CDR1 GTSNPN and CDR2 SVGIG (reference sequence). The CDR3 nucleotides read TGTGCCTGGAGTGGACCCGGGACTAGCGGGAACTACGAGCAGTACTTC. Encoded protein: CAWSGPGTSGNYEQYF.

The gene calls are TRBV5-6 and TRBJ2-3, with D uncertain. The CDR3 spans 13 residues. The ends were cut back, 3 bases at V and 3 bases at J, with 8 bases in the middle. The germline gives CDR1 SGHDT, CDR2 YYEEEE. The CDR3 reads CASSWSSTDTQYF. For the CDR3, the DNA is TGTGCCAGCAGCTGGAGTTCAACAGATACGCAGTATTTT. Based on the CDR3 plus reference TRBV5-6 and TRBJ2-3, the full variable domain is DAGVTQSPTHLIKTRGQQVTLRCSPKSGHDTVSWYQQALGQGPQFIFQYYEEEERQRGNFPDRFSGHQFPNYSSELNVNALLLGDSALYLCASSWSSTDTQYFGPGTRLTVL.